This T cell receptor beta chain was sequenced in a study of Tregs in tolerant kidney transplant recipients. Data came from immunoSEQ multiplex PCR; TCRdb stores just in-frame clones and leaves some out. Here the sample spans about 120,000 clones, roughly 92% being singletons. The CDR3 covers 15 residues. In germline, CDR1 is SEHNR, CDR2 FQNEAQ (reference sequence). The germline V and J ends were trimmed by 1 base and 2 bases, with 11 bases remaining between them. Sequencing input: CD4+ T cells from blood. This sequence joins TRBV7-9 and TRBJ1-2, with D possibly being TRBD1 (6 bases). The clonotype was recovered from a human donor in good health. The CDR3 bases are TGTGCCAGCAGCTTAGGCCAGGGGCCCAACTATGGCTACACCTTC. Protein sequence: CASSLGQGPNYGYTF.